Listed here is a single T cell receptor (beta chain). The record originates from a study of CD8+ T cells in alopecia areata. The ends were cut back, 5 bases at V and 4 bases at J, with 12 bases in the middle. The CDR3 contains 13 residues. Germline V gene lookup returns CDR1 GTSNPN and CDR2 SVGIG (reference sequence). RNA was extracted and reverse transcribed into cDNA as the sequencing template. Assay used: immunoSEQ multiplex PCR; TCRdb lists only in-frame clones, some missing. This table holds about 98,000 clones, around two fifths found once. The chain carries TRBV30 and TRBJ1-5; D perhaps matches TRBD1 (6 bases). The sample was CD4+ T cells sorted from blood. The TCR sequence derives from a human donor with alopecia areata. The CDR3 sequence is CAWAGGSNQPQHF. CDR3 nucleotide sequence: TGTGCCTGGGCGGGGGGCTCGAATCAGCCCCAGCATTTT.